This T cell receptor beta chain was identified in a study of blood T cells in healthy people across ages. Study conclusions and caveats: TCR beta diversity per million T cells fell roughly linearly with age. The donors' CMV status was not determined, possibly confounding changes in expanded clonotypes. The study found more naive CD4+ cells and higher diversity in long-lived than aged donors.

In its sample, this clonotype was seen many times. Its antigen remains unidentified. The CDR3 is 15 residues long. V shed 4 bases, J shed 2 bases, and the junction held 6 bases outside the gene matches. The germline V gene has CDR1 SGHRS and CDR2 YFSETQ. Using a J-beta primer mix together with a sample-barcoded 5' primer, a second PCR was run for about 6 to 12 cycles. Every sample produced at least 3 million CDR3-containing paired-end reads. Each CDR3 protein gets one entry after TCRdb re-called the 5' RACE reads with MiXCR. Here the sample spans about 670,000 distinct CDR3 sequences, about 50% being singletons.

V and J are TRBV5-1 and TRBJ2-3, with 8 nucleotides matching TRBD1. The source is an elderly woman in good health. Sequencing was done on a sample of blood. This CDR3 reads CASSTGTGVTDTQYF. As DNA, the CDR3 is TGCGCCAGCAGCACCGGGACAGGAGTCACAGATACGCAGTATTTT.